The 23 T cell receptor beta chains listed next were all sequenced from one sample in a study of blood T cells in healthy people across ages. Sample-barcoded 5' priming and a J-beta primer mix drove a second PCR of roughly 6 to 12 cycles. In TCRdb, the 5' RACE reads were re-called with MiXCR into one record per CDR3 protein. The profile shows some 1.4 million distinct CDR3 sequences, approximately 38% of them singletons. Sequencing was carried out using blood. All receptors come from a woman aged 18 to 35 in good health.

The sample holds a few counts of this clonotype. The CDR3 sequence: CASSQGISGGGGYTF. The CDR3 bases are TGTGCCAGCAGCCAGGGCATCTCAGGAGGGGGGGGCTACACCTTC. This chain connects TRBV3-1 to TRBJ1-2; D perhaps matches TRBD1 (6 bases). Trimming took off 3 bases at V and 8 bases at J, with 19 bases between the two ends. The length of the CDR3 is 15 residues. The germline V gene encodes CDR1 LGHDT and CDR2 YNNKEL (reference sequence).

The CDR3 loop is CASSLEWDRGLYSGNTIYF. The CDR3 DNA reads TGTGCCAGCAGCTTAGAATGGGACAGGGGGCTATACTCTGGAAACACCATATATTTT. The chain combines TRBV7-9 with TRBJ1-3; TRBD1 agrees at 12 bases. The V and J ends lost 1 base and 0 bases, in that order; junction bases with no gene match: 7. The CDR3 covers 19 residues. Germline V gene sequence: CDR1 SEHNR, CDR2 FQNEAQ (reference sequence).

Written as DNA, the CDR3 is TGTGCCAGCAGTACCCGGCCAGGGCCCTACGAGCAGTACTTC. Amino acids: CASSTRPGPYEQYF. The rearrangement links TRBV6-5 to TRBJ2-7; a weak D match, TRBD1 (5 bases). The germline V gene encodes CDR1 MNHEY and CDR2 SVGAGI. The V end lost 5 bases, the J end lost 2 bases, and 13 bases lay between the germline ends. The CDR3 has 14 amino acids.

The CDR3 nucleotides are TGCGCCAGCAGCTGGGACACCAATCAGCCCCAGCATTTT. Its protein product is CASSWDTNQPQHF. This sequence joins TRBV5-1 and TRBJ1-5, with a possible D match to TRBD1 (6 bases). Trimming pared 3 bases from V and 3 bases from J, leaving 7 bases between. The CDR3 totals 13 residues. Germline lookup yields CDR1 SGHRS and CDR2 YFSETQ. Full variable domain (outside the CDR3, taken from reference TRBV5-1 and TRBJ1-5): KAGVTQTPRYLIKTRGQQVTLSCSPISGHRSVSWYQQTPGQGLQFLFEYFSETQRNKGNFPGRFSGRQFSNSRSEMNVSTLELGDSALYLCASSWDTNQPQHFGDGTRLSIL.

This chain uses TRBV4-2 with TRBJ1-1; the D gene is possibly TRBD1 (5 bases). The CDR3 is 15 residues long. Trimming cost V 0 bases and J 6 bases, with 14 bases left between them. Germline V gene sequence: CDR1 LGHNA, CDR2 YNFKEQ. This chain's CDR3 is CASSQDVRGGSEAFF. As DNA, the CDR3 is TGTGCCAGCAGCCAAGATGTCCGGGGGGGGTCTGAAGCTTTCTTT.

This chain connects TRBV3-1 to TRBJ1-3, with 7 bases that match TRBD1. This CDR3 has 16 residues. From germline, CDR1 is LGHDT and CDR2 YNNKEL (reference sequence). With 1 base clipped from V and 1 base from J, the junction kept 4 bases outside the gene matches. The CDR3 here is CASSQGYRGSGNTIYF. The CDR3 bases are TGTGCCAGCAGCCAAGGATACAGGGGATCTGGAAACACCATATATTTT.

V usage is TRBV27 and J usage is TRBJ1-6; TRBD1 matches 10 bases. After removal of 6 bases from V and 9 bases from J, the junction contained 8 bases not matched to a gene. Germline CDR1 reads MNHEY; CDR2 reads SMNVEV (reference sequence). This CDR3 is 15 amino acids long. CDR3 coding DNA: TGTGCCAGCAGATCTACCGGGACAGGGGTTTCACCCCTCCACTTT. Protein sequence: CASRSTGTGVSPLHF.

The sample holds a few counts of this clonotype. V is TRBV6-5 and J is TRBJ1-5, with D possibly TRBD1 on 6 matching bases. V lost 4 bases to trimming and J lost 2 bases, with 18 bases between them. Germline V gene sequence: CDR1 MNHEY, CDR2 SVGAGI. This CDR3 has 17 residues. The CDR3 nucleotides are TGTGCCAGCAGTTCGGGGGCCTGGGCTGTTGGCAATCAGCCCCAGCATTTT. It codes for CASSSGAWAVGNQPQHF.

For the CDR3, the DNA is TGCAGCGTTTATGAGGGGCGCACGTACGAGCAGTACTTC. Encoded protein: CSVYEGRTYEQYF. The V call is TRBV29-1, the J call TRBJ2-4; D may correspond to TRBD1 or TRBD2 (5 bases each). The closer fit of TRBJ2-7 to the DNA end suggests the J call may be wrong. Germline V gene lookup returns CDR1 SQVTM and CDR2 ANQGSEA. The CDR3 length is 13 residues.

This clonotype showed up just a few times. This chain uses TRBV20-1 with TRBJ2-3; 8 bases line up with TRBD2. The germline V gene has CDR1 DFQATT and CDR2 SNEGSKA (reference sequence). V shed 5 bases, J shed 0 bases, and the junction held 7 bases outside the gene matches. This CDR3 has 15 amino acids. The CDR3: CSAPSGTRSTDTQYF. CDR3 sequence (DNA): TGCAGTGCTCCCTCCGGGACTAGAAGCACAGATACGCAGTATTTT.

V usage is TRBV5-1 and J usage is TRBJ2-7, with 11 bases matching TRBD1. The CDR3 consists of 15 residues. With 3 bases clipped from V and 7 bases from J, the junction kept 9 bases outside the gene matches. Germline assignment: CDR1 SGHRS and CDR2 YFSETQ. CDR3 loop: CASSSGQGGFNEQYF. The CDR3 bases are TGCGCCAGCAGCTCGGGACAGGGGGGATTCAATGAGCAGTACTTC.

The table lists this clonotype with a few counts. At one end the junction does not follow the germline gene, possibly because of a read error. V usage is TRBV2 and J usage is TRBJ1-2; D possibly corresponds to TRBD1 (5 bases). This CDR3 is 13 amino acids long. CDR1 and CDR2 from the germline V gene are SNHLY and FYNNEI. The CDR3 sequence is CASSLGERNGYTF. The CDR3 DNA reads TGTGCCAGCAGTTTGGGGGAGCGGAATGGCTACACTTTC.

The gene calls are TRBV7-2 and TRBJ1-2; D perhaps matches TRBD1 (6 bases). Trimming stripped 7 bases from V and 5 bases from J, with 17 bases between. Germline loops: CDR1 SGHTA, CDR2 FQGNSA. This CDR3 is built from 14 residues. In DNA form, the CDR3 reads TGTGCCAGCACCTCGCCGGGGGGGCGTTATGGCTACACCTTC. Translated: CASTSPGGRYGYTF.

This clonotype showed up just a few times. Here the CDR3 reads CSAPRGSNSYNEQFF. The CDR3 region has the DNA TGCAGTGCCCCTAGGGGGTCCAACTCCTACAATGAGCAGTTCTTC. The chain joins TRBV20-1 to TRBJ2-1; D perhaps matches TRBD1 (6 bases). The germline gives CDR1 DFQATT, CDR2 SNEGSKA (reference sequence). The CDR3 consists of 15 residues. Trimming cost V 6 bases and J 0 bases, with 15 bases left between them.

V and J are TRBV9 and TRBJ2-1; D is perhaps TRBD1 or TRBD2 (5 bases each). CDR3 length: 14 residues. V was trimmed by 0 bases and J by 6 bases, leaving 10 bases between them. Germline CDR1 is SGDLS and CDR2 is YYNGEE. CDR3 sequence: CASSVEPGANEQFF. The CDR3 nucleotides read TGTGCCAGCAGCGTAGAACCCGGGGCCAATGAGCAGTTCTTC.

The CDR3, as DNA: TGCAGCGTTCCCAGGGCAGATACGCAGTATTTT. This codes for CSVPRADTQYF. The chain links TRBV29-1 to TRBJ2-3; perhaps TRBD1 as D (5 bases). Trimming stripped 5 bases from V and 4 bases from J, with 7 bases between. Germline CDR1 reads SQVTM; CDR2 reads ANQGSEA. This CDR3 region has 11 residues.

Written as DNA, the CDR3 is TGTGCCAGCAGGTTACCGCTGGGTTACAATGAGCAGTTCTTC. It is translated as CASRLPLGYNEQFF. V gene TRBV28 combines with J gene TRBJ2-1, with D unresolved. CDR3 length equals 14 residues. Looked up from germline, CDR1 is MDHEN and CDR2 is SYDVKM. Trimming took 6 bases from V and 4 from J, leaving 13 bases between them.

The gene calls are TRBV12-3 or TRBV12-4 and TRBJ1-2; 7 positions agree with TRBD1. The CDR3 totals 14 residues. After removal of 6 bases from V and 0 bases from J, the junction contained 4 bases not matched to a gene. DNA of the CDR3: TGTGCCAGCAGGCCGGGACAGACTAACTATGGCTACACCTTC. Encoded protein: CASRPGQTNYGYTF.

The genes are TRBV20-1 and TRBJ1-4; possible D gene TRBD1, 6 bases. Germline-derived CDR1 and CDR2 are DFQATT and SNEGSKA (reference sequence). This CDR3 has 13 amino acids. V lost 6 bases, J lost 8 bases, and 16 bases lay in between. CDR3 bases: TGCAGTGCCCCAACCTTGACAGGCGAAAAACTGTTTTTT. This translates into CSAPTLTGEKLFF.

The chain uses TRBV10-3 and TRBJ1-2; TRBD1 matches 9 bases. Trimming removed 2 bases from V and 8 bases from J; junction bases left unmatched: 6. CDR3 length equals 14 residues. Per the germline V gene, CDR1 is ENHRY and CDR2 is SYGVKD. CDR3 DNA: TGTGCCATCAGTGAGGGGACAGGGAGGGGCGGCTACACCTTC. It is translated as CAISEGTGRGGYTF.

CDR3 in amino acids: CATENRGRELGTQYF. The CDR3, as DNA: TGTGCCACCGAGAACAGGGGGCGCGAGTTAGGTACGCAGTATTTT. V is TRBV2 and J is TRBJ2-3; 9 bases agree with TRBD1. The germline CDR1 and CDR2 sequences are SNHLY and FYNNEI. V lost 10 bases and J lost 8; bases outside the gene matches: 16. This CDR3 is 15 amino acids long. Drawing the rest from reference TRBV2 and TRBJ2-3, the complete variable domain is EPEVTQTPSHQVTQMGQEVILRCVPISNHLYFYWYRQILGQKVEFLVSFYNNEISEKSEIFDDQFSVERPDGSNFTLKIRSTKLEDSAMYFCATENRGRELGTQYFGPGTRLTVL.

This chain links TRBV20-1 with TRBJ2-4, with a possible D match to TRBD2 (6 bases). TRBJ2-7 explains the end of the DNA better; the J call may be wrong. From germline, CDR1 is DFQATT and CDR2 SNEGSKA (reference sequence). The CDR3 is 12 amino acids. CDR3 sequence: CSASDAGYEQYF. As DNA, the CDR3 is TGCAGTGCTAGTGACGCGGGGTACGAGCAGTACTTC.

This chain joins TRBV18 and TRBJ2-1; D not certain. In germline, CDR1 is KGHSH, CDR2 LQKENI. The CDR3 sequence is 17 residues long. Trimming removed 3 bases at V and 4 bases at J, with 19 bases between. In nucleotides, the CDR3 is TGTGCCAGCTCACCTGTGTTGCTAGTTGAGATGTACAATGAGCAGTTCTTC. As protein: CASSPVLLVEMYNEQFF.